A single sample gave rise to the 25 T cell receptor beta chains below, sequenced in a study of human CD8 memory T cell subsets. UMI-labeled 5' RACE was the method by which TCR beta libraries were made. TCRdb reanalyzed the 5' RACE reads, giving one entry per CDR3 protein sequence and no DNA. The sample spans fewer than 20,000 distinct CDR3 sequences; the ten largest clones claim 5.4%. Sequenced: CD8+ T cells from PBMCs. The receptors here all came from a human donor in good health.

The gene calls are TRBV2 and TRBJ2-3; the TRBD2 assignment by TCRdb is unverifiable without DNA. The germline V gene encodes CDR1 SNHLY and CDR2 FYNNEI. CDR3 length: 15 amino acids. The CDR3 sequence: CASSGTSGVTDTQYF.

The chain employs TRBV27 and TRBJ2-5; the D gene TCRdb calls, TRBD1, cannot be checked with no DNA. The CDR3 is made up of 16 amino acids. The germline V gene encodes CDR1 MNHEY and CDR2 SMNVEV (reference sequence). The CDR3 sequence is CASSLQNPGQQETQYF.

The rearrangement links TRBV28 to TRBJ2-5; TCRdb lists TRBD1, though no DNA is available to test this call. CDR1 and CDR2 from the germline V gene are MDHEN and SYDVKM. CDR3 length: 14 amino acids. The CDR3 spells CASSSDRNQETQYF.

The chain employs TRBV5-5 and TRBJ2-7; TCRdb outputs TRBD1, but without DNA this stays unchecked. Germline V lookup: CDR1 SGHKS, CDR2 YYEKEE (reference sequence). This CDR3 is built from 14 residues. The CDR3 spells CASSVGTVRYEQYF. Variable domain in full (rest from reference TRBV5-5 and TRBJ2-7): DAGVTQSPTHLIKTRGQQVTLRCSPISGHKSVSWYQQVLGQGPQFIFQYYEKEERGRGNFPDRFSARQFPNYSSELNVNALLLGDSALYLCASSVGTVRYEQYFGPGTRLTVT.

The chain links TRBV4-3 to TRBJ2-7; the TCRdb D gene call, TRBD1, has no DNA to confirm it. CDR1 is LGHNA and CDR2 is YSLEER in the germline V gene. The CDR3 consists of 16 residues. The CDR3 sequence is CASSQDEGAGSYEQYF.

This sequence joins TRBV3-1 and TRBJ2-3; TCRdb indicates TRBD2, and absent DNA this call remains unverified. This CDR3 has 17 residues. CDR1 and CDR2 (germline): LGHDT, YNNKEL (reference sequence). The CDR3 sequence is CASSATGLAGGTDTQYF.

The CDR3 loop is CASSSPAFGGAKNTEAFF. This chain joins TRBV28 and TRBJ1-1; TCRdb selects TRBD1, and the lack of DNA leaves this call unchecked. This CDR3 comprises 18 residues. Germline values: CDR1 MDHEN, CDR2 SYDVKM.

The CDR3 sequence is CASRNPQGSYNEQFF. The V call is TRBV12-3 or TRBV12-4, the J call TRBJ2-1. This CDR3 has 15 amino acids.

This chain connects TRBV6-5 to TRBJ1-1. The length of the CDR3 is 13 residues. Germline lookup yields CDR1 MNHEY and CDR2 SVGAGI. CDR3 sequence reads: CASSYSRFTEAFF.

CDR3 sequence: CSVERLADTQYF. This rearrangement joins TRBV29-1 to TRBJ2-3. Per the germline V gene, CDR1 is SQVTM and CDR2 is ANQGSEA. The CDR3 spans 12 residues.

The V call is TRBV15, the J call TRBJ1-2; the D call of TRBD1 rests on TCRdb alone, since no DNA is present to check it. The CDR3 extends over 15 amino acids. The germline gives CDR1 LNHNV, CDR2 YYDKDF (reference sequence). CDR3 protein: CATSSDRALGYGYTF.

The chain is built from TRBV6-6 and TRBJ2-1. The CDR3 sequence is 15 residues long. The germline gives CDR1 MNHNY, CDR2 SVGAGI (reference sequence). The CDR3 reads CASDTSRGSYNEQFF.

CDR3 region: CASSQVVGSPTGELFF. The chain recombines TRBV4-1 with TRBJ2-2; there is no DNA to check the TCRdb D call of TRBD1. In germline, CDR1 is MGHRA, CDR2 YSYEKL. The CDR3 has 16 amino acids.

By frequency, this clonotype registers medium-sized. The genes are TRBV5-5 and TRBJ2-1; no DNA is available, so the TRBD2 call from TCRdb remains unchecked. Per the germline V gene, CDR1 is SGHKS and CDR2 is YYEKEE (reference sequence). The CDR3 covers 16 residues. The CDR3 sequence: CASSPSGGEISAEQFF.

This chain uses TRBV11-2 with TRBJ2-1. The CDR3 is made up of 14 amino acids. Germline lookup yields CDR1 SGHAT and CDR2 FQNNGV. The CDR3 loop is CASSYRDSYNEQFF.

The chain couples TRBV6-4 to TRBJ2-1; TCRdb's assignment of TRBD1 cannot be checked, as there is no DNA. Germline loops: CDR1 MRHNA, CDR2 SNTAGT. The CDR3 covers 13 residues. CDR3 sequence: CASSDSGGNEQFF.

Here the CDR3 reads CASSTIGTIQETQYF. The rearrangement joins TRBV12-3 or TRBV12-4 to TRBJ2-5; the TCRdb call, TRBD1, lacks DNA for checking. The CDR3 covers 15 residues.

The chain recombines TRBV29-1 with TRBJ1-2; TCRdb picks TRBD1, but there is no DNA to check that call. Germline-derived CDR1 and CDR2 are SQVTM and ANQGSEA. This CDR3 has 12 amino acids. This CDR3 is CSVETGGWGYTF. The entire variable domain, with the rest obtained from reference TRBV29-1 and TRBJ1-2, is as follows: SAVISQKPSRDICQRGTSLTIQCQVDSQVTMMFWYRQQPGQSLTLIATANQGSEATYESGFVIDKFPISRPNLTFSTLTVSNMSPEDSSIYLCSVETGGWGYTFGSGTRLTVV.

Here the CDR3 reads CASSPGQGKETQYF. This rearrangement joins TRBV5-1 to TRBJ2-5; the TRBD1 assignment by TCRdb is unverifiable without DNA. The CDR3 extends over 14 amino acids. The germline CDR1 and CDR2 sequences are SGHRS and YFSETQ.

This chain uses TRBV6-6 with TRBJ2-6; absent DNA, TCRdb's TRBD1 call cannot be checked. The CDR3 consists of 11 residues. Germline assignment: CDR1 MNHNY and CDR2 SVGAGI (reference sequence). The CDR3: CASSYDRVLTF.

The rearrangement uses TRBV20-1 and TRBJ2-3; with no DNA, the TCRdb D assignment of TRBD2 cannot be verified. Germline V CDR1 and CDR2: DFQATT, SNEGSKA (reference sequence). This CDR3 spans 15 amino acids. The CDR3 is CSARLSGDSTDTQYF.

J is TRBJ2-3 and V is TRBV5-1; TCRdb proposes TRBD2, but this gene call is untestable without DNA. The CDR3 totals 17 residues. Germline CDR1 and CDR2: SGHRS and YFSETQ. The CDR3 loop reads CASSLETSGVPTDTQYF.

The chain employs TRBV6-1 and TRBJ1-2. This CDR3 region has 15 residues. The germline V gene has CDR1 MNHNS and CDR2 SASEGT. The CDR3 region is CASSEEGVESYGYTF.

This rearrangement joins TRBV12-5 to TRBJ2-2. The CDR3 consists of 13 residues. Germline V gene lookup returns CDR1 LGHNT and CDR2 FRNRAP. CDR3 sequence reads: CASGLVNSGELFF.

This clonotype is called medium-sized (0.01 to 0.1%) based on its frequency. The chain employs TRBV28 and TRBJ2-7; TCRdb indicates TRBD1, and absent DNA this call remains unverified. This CDR3 region has 14 residues. Germline V CDR1 and CDR2: MDHEN, SYDVKM. CDR3 in amino acids: CASSIGTGDYEQYF.